This T cell receptor beta chain was captured by sequencing in a study of CD8 T cells in ankylosing spondylitis. At least ten counts were recorded for this clonotype. Its cognate antigen is unknown. Using quantitative 5'-RACE with molecular barcodes, the authors made TCR beta libraries. TCRdb independently ran MiXCR on the 5' RACE reads; one entry per CDR3 protein. The table shows around 250,000 distinct CDR3 sequences, with roughly 10% occurring only once. Germline V gives CDR1 SGHRS, CDR2 YFSETQ. The V end lost 0 bases, the J end lost 5 bases, and 12 bases lay between the germline ends. The CDR3 is made up of 14 amino acids. General study results and limits: Disease-associated clonotypes exhibited CD8+ identity and were relatively infrequent in peripheral blood. Clones tied to disease were said to be significantly enriched in matched ankylosing spondylitis synovial fluid. Characteristic of ankylosing spondylitis blood, it appeared, was a TCR beta motif comprising roughly 8 highly homologous variants.

The V call is TRBV5-1, the J call TRBJ2-7; D possibly corresponds to TRBD1 (5 bases). What was sequenced was blood, either unsorted or a sorted T cell fraction (not recorded which). This sequence originates from a male donor with ankylosing spondylitis or in good health (not recorded which). The CDR3 bases are TGCGCCAGCAGCTTGGGTCAGGGAACAGACGAGCAGTACTTC. It encodes CASSLGQGTDEQYF.